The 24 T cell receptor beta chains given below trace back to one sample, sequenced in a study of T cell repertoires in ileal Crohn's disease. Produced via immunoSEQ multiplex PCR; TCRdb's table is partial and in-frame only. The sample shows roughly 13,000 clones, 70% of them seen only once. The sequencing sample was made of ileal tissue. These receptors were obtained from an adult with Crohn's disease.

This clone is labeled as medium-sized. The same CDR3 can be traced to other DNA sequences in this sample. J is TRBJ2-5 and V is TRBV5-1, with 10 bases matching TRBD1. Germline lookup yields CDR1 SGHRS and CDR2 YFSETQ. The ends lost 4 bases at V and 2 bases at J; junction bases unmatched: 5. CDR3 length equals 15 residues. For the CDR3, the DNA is TGCGCCAGCAGCCCGGGACAGGGGTGGCAAGAGACCCAGTACTTC. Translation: CASSPGQGWQETQYF.

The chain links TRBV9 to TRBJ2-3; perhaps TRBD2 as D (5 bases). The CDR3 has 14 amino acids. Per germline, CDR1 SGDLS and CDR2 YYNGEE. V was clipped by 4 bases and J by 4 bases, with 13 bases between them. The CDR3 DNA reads TGTGCCAGCAGCCTCCTCTGGGGAGCAGATACGCAGTATTTT. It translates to CASSLLWGADTQYF. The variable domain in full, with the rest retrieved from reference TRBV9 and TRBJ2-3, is DSGVTQTPKHLITATGQRVTLRCSPRSGDLSVYWYQQSLDQGLQFLIQYYNGEERAKGNILERFSAQQFPDLHSELNLSSLELGDSALYFCASSLLWGADTQYFGPGTRLTVL.

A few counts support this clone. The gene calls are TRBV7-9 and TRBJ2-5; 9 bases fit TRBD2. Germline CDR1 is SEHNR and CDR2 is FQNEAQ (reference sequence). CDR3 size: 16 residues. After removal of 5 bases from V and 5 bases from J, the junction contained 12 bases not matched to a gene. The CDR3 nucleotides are TGTGCCAGCAGCACCGCGAGCGGGGGGATTCTGGAGACCCAGTACTTC. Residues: CASSTASGGILETQYF. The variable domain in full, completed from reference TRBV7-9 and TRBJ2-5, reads DTGVSQNPRHKITKRGQNVTFRCDPISEHNRLYWYRQTLGQGPEFLTYFQNEAQLEKSRLLSDRFSAERPKGSFSTLEIQRTEQGDSAMYLCASSTASGGILETQYFGPGTRLLVL.

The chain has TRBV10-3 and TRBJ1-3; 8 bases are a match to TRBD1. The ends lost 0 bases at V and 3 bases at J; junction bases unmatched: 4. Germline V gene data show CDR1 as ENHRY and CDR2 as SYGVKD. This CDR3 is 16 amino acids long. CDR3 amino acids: CAISESTGQGGNTIYF. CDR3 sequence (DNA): TGTGCCATCAGTGAGTCAACCGGACAGGGTGGAAACACCATATATTTT.

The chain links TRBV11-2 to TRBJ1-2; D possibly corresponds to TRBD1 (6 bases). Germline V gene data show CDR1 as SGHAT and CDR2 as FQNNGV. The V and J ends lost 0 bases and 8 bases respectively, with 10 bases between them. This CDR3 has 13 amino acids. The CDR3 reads CASSLEAGEGYTF. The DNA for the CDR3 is TGTGCCAGCAGCTTAGAGGCAGGGGAGGGCTACACCTTC.

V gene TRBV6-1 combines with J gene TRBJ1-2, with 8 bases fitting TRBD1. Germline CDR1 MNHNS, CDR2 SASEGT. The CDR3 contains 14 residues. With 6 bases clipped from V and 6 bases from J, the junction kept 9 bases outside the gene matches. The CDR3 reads CASRTGQGSDGYTF. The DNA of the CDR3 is TGTGCCAGCAGGACAGGACAGGGCTCGGATGGCTACACCTTC.

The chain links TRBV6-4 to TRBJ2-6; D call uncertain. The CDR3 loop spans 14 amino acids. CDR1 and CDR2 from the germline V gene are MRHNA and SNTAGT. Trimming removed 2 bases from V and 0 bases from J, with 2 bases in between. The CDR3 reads CASSDNSGANVLTF. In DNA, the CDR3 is TGTGCCAGCAGTGACAACTCTGGGGCCAACGTCCTGACTTTC.

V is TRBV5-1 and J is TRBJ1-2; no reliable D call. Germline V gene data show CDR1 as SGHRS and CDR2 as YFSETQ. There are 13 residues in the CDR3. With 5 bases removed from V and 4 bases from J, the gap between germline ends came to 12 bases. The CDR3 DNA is TGCGCCAGCAGTTTTGACTCCGGCTATGGCTACACCTTC. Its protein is CASSFDSGYGYTF.

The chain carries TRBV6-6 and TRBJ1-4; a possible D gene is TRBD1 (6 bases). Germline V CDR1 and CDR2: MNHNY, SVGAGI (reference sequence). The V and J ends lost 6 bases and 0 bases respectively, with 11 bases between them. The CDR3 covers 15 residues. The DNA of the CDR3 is TGTGCCAGCAGACAGGGCTCCTCAACTAATGAAAAACTGTTTTTT. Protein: CASRQGSSTNEKLFF.

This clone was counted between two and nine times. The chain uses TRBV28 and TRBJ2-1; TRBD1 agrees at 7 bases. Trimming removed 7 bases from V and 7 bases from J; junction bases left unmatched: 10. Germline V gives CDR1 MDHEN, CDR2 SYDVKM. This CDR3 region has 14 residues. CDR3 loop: CASIQGVAWNEQFF. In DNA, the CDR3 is TGTGCCAGCATCCAGGGGGTAGCGTGGAATGAGCAGTTCTTC.

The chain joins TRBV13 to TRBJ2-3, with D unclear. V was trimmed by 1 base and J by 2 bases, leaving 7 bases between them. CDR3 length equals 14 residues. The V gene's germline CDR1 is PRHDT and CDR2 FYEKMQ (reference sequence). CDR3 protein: CASSLDGSTDTQYF. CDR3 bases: TGTGCCAGCAGCTTAGACGGTTCCACAGATACGCAGTATTTT.

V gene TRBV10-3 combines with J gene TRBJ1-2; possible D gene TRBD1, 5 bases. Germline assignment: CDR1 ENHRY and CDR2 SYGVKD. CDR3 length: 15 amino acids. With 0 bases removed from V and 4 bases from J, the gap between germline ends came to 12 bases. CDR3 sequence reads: CAISESRDWGYGYTF. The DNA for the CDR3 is TGTGCCATCAGTGAGTCAAGGGACTGGGGCTATGGCTACACCTTC.

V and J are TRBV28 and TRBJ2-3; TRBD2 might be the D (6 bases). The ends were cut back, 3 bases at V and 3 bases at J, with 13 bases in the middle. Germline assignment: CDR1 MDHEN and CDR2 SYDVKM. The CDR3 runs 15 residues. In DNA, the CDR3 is TGTGCCAGCAGTTTGCCTGGAGGAGGGACAGATACGCAGTATTTT. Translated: CASSLPGGGTDTQYF.

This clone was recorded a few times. The CDR3 region is CASSLTASYEQYF. CDR3 DNA: TGTGCCAGCAGCTTGACAGCCTCCTACGAGCAGTACTTC. The chain couples TRBV11-2 to TRBJ2-7; possible D gene TRBD1, 5 bases. V was shortened by 3 bases and J by 0 bases, with 6 bases between the two germline ends. Germline V gene sequence: CDR1 SGHAT, CDR2 FQNNGV. This CDR3 region has 13 residues.

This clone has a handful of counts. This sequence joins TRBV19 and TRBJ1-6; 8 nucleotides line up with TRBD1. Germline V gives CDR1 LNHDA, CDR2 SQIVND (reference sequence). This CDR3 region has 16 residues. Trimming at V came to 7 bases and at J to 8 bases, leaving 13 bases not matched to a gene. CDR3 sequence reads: CASTNRPGTGHSPLHF. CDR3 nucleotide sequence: TGTGCCAGTACCAACCGACCCGGGACAGGTCATTCACCCCTCCACTTT.

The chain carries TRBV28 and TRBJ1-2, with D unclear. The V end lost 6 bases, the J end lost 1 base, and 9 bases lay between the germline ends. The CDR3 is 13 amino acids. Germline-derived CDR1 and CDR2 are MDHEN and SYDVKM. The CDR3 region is CASRWAVNYGYTF. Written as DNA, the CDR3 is TGTGCCAGCAGATGGGCGGTTAACTATGGCTACACCTTC.

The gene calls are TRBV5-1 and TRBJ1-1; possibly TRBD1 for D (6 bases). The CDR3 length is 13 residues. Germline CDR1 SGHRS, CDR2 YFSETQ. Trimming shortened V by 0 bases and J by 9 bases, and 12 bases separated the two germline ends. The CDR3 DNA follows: TGCGCCAGCAGCTTGGGTCAGGGGTTACAAGCTTTCTTT. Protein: CASSLGQGLQAFF.

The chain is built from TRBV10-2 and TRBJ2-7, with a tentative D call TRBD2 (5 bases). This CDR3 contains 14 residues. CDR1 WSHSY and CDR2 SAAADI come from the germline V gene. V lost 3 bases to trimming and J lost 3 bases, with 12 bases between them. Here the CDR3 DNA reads TGCGCCAGCAGTGACGGGGTAAGGCGCTACGAGCAGTACTTC. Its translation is CASSDGVRRYEQYF.

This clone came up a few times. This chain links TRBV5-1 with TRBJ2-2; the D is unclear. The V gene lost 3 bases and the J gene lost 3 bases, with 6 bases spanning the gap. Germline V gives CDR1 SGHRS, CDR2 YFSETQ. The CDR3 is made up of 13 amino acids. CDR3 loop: CASSWSDTGELFF. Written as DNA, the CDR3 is TGCGCCAGCAGCTGGTCGGACACCGGGGAGCTGTTTTTT.

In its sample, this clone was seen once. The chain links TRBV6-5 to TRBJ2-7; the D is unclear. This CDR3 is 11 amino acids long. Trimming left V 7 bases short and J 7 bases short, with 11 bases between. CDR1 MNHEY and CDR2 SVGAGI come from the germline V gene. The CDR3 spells CASTYMGEQYF. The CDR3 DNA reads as TGTGCCAGCACCTATATGGGGGAGCAGTACTTC.

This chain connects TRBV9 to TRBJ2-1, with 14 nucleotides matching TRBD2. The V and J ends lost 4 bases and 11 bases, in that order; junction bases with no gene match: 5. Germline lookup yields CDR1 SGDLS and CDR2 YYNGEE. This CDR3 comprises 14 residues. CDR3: CASSSRLAGGQQFF. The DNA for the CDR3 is TGTGCCAGCAGCTCGAGACTAGCGGGGGGGCAGCAGTTCTTC.

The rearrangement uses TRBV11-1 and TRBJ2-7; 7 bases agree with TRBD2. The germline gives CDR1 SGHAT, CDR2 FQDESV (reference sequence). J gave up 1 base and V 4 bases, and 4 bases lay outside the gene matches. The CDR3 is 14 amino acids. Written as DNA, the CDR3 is TGTGCCAGCAGCTCCGCGGGACTATCCTACGAGCAGTACTTC. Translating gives CASSSAGLSYEQYF.

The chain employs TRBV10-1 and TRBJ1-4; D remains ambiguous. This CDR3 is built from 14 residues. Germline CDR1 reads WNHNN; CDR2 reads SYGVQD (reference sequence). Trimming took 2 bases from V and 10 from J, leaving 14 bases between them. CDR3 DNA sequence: TGCGCCAGCAGTGAGCGGGCAGGTGTGGGAAAACTGTTTTTT. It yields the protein CASSERAGVGKLFF.

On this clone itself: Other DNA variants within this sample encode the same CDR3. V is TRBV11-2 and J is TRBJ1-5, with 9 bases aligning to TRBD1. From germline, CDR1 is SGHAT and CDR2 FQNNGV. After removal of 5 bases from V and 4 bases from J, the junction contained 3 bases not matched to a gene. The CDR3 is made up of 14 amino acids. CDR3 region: CASSDGTGNQPQHF. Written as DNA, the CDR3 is TGTGCCAGCAGCGACGGGACAGGGAATCAGCCCCAGCATTTT.